This TCR beta chain was profiled in a study of cytomegalovirus exposure and HLA in healthy donors. 13 Jbeta primers and 60 Vbeta primers were used for the PCR. Assay used: immunoSEQ multiplex PCR; TCRdb lists only in-frame clones, some missing. The table lists 200,000 or so clones, roughly four fifths of them singletons. CDR3 length equals 16 residues. Germline V gene lookup returns CDR1 MNHEY and CDR2 SVGAGI. Trimming cost V 0 bases and J 6 bases, with 12 bases left between them. The chain is built from TRBV6-5 and TRBJ1-6; D remains ambiguous. The sequenced sample consisted of PBMCs. The clonotype comes from a boy younger than 10 in good health and CMV-seronegative. CDR3 residues: CASSYSILTVNSPLHF. CDR3 in DNA: TGTGCCAGCAGTTACTCGATCCTGACTGTTAATTCACCCCTCCACTTT.